The 27 T cell receptor beta chains given below trace back to one sample, sequenced in a study of shared clonotypes between healthy human individuals. Profiled with immunoSEQ multiplex PCR; TCRdb holds only in-frame clones, not every one. Seen here are 760,000 or so clones, about 96% observed once, and the top ten hold less than 0.3%. Naivety among CD8 cells was defined by CD45RO negativity and positive CCR7 selection, thereby excluding terminally differentiated effector memory CD45RA+ cells. Sequenced material: naive CD8+ T cells sorted from blood. Source of these receptors: a man aged 25 to 40 in good health.

On this clone itself: This sample also contains other DNA sequences that code for the same CDR3. The gene calls are TRBV5-6 and TRBJ2-3; D unclear. Germline-derived CDR1 and CDR2 are SGHDT and YYEEEE. The V end was cut by 0 bases, the J end by 6 bases, with 2 bases between. CDR3 size: 11 residues. The CDR3 bases are TGTGCCAGCAGCTTGGGCGATACGCAGTATTTT. It specifies CASSLGDTQYF. The complete variable domain, with remaining parts taken from reference TRBV5-6 and TRBJ2-3, reads DAGVTQSPTHLIKTRGQQVTLRCSPKSGHDTVSWYQQALGQGPQFIFQYYEEEERQRGNFPDRFSGHQFPNYSSELNVNALLLGDSALYLCASSLGDTQYFGPGTRLTVL.

This clone came up once. The chain carries TRBV19 and TRBJ2-7; either TRBD1 or TRBD2 may fit D (5 bases each). With 6 bases removed from V and 4 bases from J, the gap between germline ends came to 19 bases. Looked up from germline, CDR1 is LNHDA and CDR2 is SQIVND (reference sequence). The CDR3 covers 15 residues. The CDR3 spells CASRYRDGYRYEQYF. The CDR3 DNA reads TGTGCCAGTAGGTACCGGGACGGTTATCGGTACGAGCAGTACTTC. Using reference TRBV19 and TRBJ2-7 for the parts outside the CDR3, the full variable domain is DGGITQSPKYLFRKEGQNVTLSCEQNLNHDAMYWYRQDPGQGLRLIYYSQIVNDFQKGDIAEGYSVSREKKESFPLTVTSAQKNPTAFYLCASRYRDGYRYEQYFGPGTRLTVT.

J is TRBJ2-1 and V is TRBV7-9; 14 positions agree with TRBD2. J was trimmed by 8 bases and V by 0 bases; bases with no gene match: 9. The CDR3 extends over 18 amino acids. Germline values: CDR1 SEHNR, CDR2 FQNEAQ (reference sequence). For the CDR3, the DNA is TGTGCCAGCAGCTTAGCGATGGGTGGGACTAGCGGGAGCTATGAGCAGTTCTTC. Translation: CASSLAMGGTSGSYEQFF.

The count of this clone is one. V is TRBV6-1 and J is TRBJ2-1; the match to TRBD2 covers 9 bases. Germline CDR1 and CDR2: MNHNS and SASEGT. The junction had 8 bases not matched to a gene; V was cut back by 4 bases and J by 7 bases. The CDR3 extends over 15 amino acids. The chain's CDR3 is CASSALAGVANEQFF. The CDR3 nucleotides are TGTGCCAGCAGTGCCTTAGCGGGAGTTGCGAATGAGCAGTTCTTC.

V gene TRBV2 combines with J gene TRBJ1-4, with 9 bases aligning to TRBD1. The CDR3 is 15 amino acids. CDR1 is SNHLY and CDR2 is FYNNEI in the germline V gene. The trim removed 3 bases at V and 6 bases at J, leaving 5 bases unmatched. The CDR3 spells CASSEGQGEDEKLFF. In DNA, the CDR3 is TGTGCCAGCAGTGAGGGACAGGGAGAGGATGAAAAACTGTTTTTT.

This clone was detected once. This chain connects TRBV11-2 to TRBJ1-2; D unresolved. V dropped 1 base and J dropped 5 bases, with 2 bases sitting between them. This CDR3 is 11 amino acids long. The germline V gene has CDR1 SGHAT and CDR2 FQNNGV. The CDR3 DNA reads TGTGCCAGCAGCTTAGGGTATGGCTACACCTTC. Protein sequence: CASSLGYGYTF.

The chain couples TRBV23-1 to TRBJ2-7; D might be TRBD1 (7 bases). TRBV23-1 is an open reading frame whose function is uncertain. V was clipped by 0 bases and J by 1 base, with 25 bases between them. This CDR3 comprises 20 residues. CDR3 bases: TGCGCCAGCAGTCAATCTGTGGACAGGTCGGAGGTAGCGGAGTCCTACGAGCAGTACTTC. It specifies CASSQSVDRSEVAESYEQYF.

This chain joins TRBV11-2 and TRBJ2-7; D is uncertain. V shed 1 base and J shed 5 bases, with 6 bases lying between them. Looked up from germline, CDR1 is SGHAT and CDR2 is FQNNGV. The CDR3 covers 12 residues. The chain's CDR3 is CASSLGHNEQYF. CDR3 DNA: TGTGCCAGCAGCTTAGGACACAACGAGCAGTACTTC.

As to this clone: Other DNA sequences within the sample encode an identical CDR3. V usage is TRBV27 and J usage is TRBJ2-7, with D perhaps TRBD2 (6 bases). Germline loops: CDR1 MNHEY, CDR2 SMNVEV (reference sequence). The CDR3 is 14 amino acids. V lost 0 bases, J lost 1 base, and 7 bases lay in between. The chain's CDR3 is CASSLSRGSYEQYF. Written as DNA, the CDR3 is TGTGCCAGCAGTTTATCGCGGGGTTCCTACGAGCAGTACTTC.

The chain has TRBV6-5 and TRBJ2-7; D ambiguous. This CDR3 contains 15 residues. Germline assignment: CDR1 MNHEY and CDR2 SVGAGI. V lost 2 bases and J 7 bases, leaving 18 bases between the germline ends. The CDR3 nucleotides read TGTGCCAGCAGTTACAATCCATCAACGAGTAGGGAGCAGTACTTC. Amino acid sequence: CASSYNPSTSREQYF.

This clone was detected only once. The chain uses TRBV5-6 and TRBJ1-5; maybe TRBD1 (6 bases). Trimming removed 4 bases at V and 4 bases at J, with 9 bases between. The CDR3 contains 13 residues. Germline values: CDR1 SGHDT, CDR2 YYEEEE. CDR3 nucleotide sequence: TGTGCCAGCAGCACTGGACAGAATCAGCCCCAGCATTTT. Translated: CASSTGQNQPQHF.

This chain connects TRBV28 to TRBJ2-7, with 7 nucleotides matching TRBD1. The CDR3 is 13 amino acids. Germline V gene sequence: CDR1 MDHEN, CDR2 SYDVKM. Losses at the gene ends were 9 bases for V and 2 bases for J; bases not matched to a gene: 7. CDR3 in DNA: TGTGCCAGTAGAACAGGGGTCACCTACGAGCAGTACTTC. Amino acids: CASRTGVTYEQYF.

This clone was observed once. CDR3 nucleotides: TGCGCCAGCAGCCAAGCCTCTGGGGACAGTAACTATGGCTACACCTTC. Translation: CASSQASGDSNYGYTF. This chain joins TRBV4-1 and TRBJ1-2, with 7 bases identical to TRBD1. The CDR3 runs 16 residues. Unmatched junction bases numbered 6, after V lost 1 base and J lost 1 base. CDR1 and CDR2 (germline): MGHRA, YSYEKL.

The chain employs TRBV25-1 and TRBJ1-2; D gene uncertain. V dropped 2 bases and J dropped 7 bases, with 14 bases sitting between them. The CDR3 spans 14 residues. Germline V gives CDR1 MGHDK, CDR2 SYGVNS. Here the CDR3 DNA reads TGTGCCAGCAGTGAACCCACCAATTGGGGTGGCTACACCTTC. It codes for CASSEPTNWGGYTF.

About this clone itself: Other DNA sequences in this sample translate to the same CDR3. The rearrangement links TRBV5-4 to TRBJ2-7; TRBD1 matches 7 bases. CDR1 SGHNT and CDR2 YYREEE come from the germline V gene (reference sequence). With 0 bases clipped from V and 4 bases from J, the junction kept 4 bases outside the gene matches. This CDR3 contains 14 residues. The CDR3 reads CASSLGQGAYEQYF. The CDR3 coding sequence is TGTGCCAGCAGCTTGGGACAGGGAGCGTACGAGCAGTACTTC.

A single count supports this clone. The chain carries TRBV10-3 and TRBJ2-5; D is uncertain. CDR1 is ENHRY, CDR2 SYGVKD, per germline. The CDR3 length is 15 residues. Trimming stripped 5 bases from V and 0 bases from J, with 13 bases between. CDR3 in DNA: TGTGCCATCAGTCCAGACACCGTATACCAAGAGACCCAGTACTTC. Translation: CAISPDTVYQETQYF.

The rearrangement joins TRBV27 to TRBJ2-1; D is uncertain. Germline CDR1 reads MNHEY; CDR2 reads SMNVEV (reference sequence). This CDR3 spans 13 amino acids. Trimming cost V 3 bases and J 6 bases, with 9 bases left between them. CDR3 residues: CASSFLIANEQFF. The CDR3 coding sequence is TGTGCCAGCAGTTTCCTTATAGCCAATGAGCAGTTCTTC.

CDR3 loop: CASMRDHFPEQYF. The CDR3 DNA sequence: TGCGCCAGCATGCGGGATCATTTCCCCGAGCAGTACTTC. The chain uses TRBV5-1 and TRBJ2-7, with a possible D match to TRBD2 (6 bases). The CDR3 extends over 13 amino acids. V dropped 6 bases and J dropped 6 bases, with 16 bases sitting between them. Germline V gene sequence: CDR1 SGHRS, CDR2 YFSETQ.

The CDR3 sequence: CASSIDKTAVDRDEQFF. For the CDR3, the DNA is TGTGCCAGTAGTATAGACAAGACCGCAGTAGACAGGGATGAGCAGTTCTTC. J is TRBJ2-1 and V is TRBV19, with 7 nucleotides matching TRBD1. With V trimmed by 0 bases and J by 8 bases, 13 bases remained unmatched. The CDR3 has 17 residues. Germline V gives CDR1 LNHDA, CDR2 SQIVND (reference sequence). Full variable domain (remainder filled in from reference TRBV19 and TRBJ2-1): DGGITQSPKYLFRKEGQNVTLSCEQNLNHDAMYWYRQDPGQGLRLIYYSQIVNDFQKGDIAEGYSVSREKKESFPLTVTSAQKNPTAFYLCASSIDKTAVDRDEQFFGPGTRLTVL.

The rearrangement links TRBV7-9 to TRBJ2-5; 10 bases are a match to TRBD2. There are 15 residues in the CDR3. V was clipped by 2 bases and J by 3 bases; unmatched bases: 3. Germline V gene sequence: CDR1 SEHNR, CDR2 FQNEAQ (reference sequence). CDR3 coding DNA: TGTGCCAGCAGCTTAACTAGCGGGACAAAAGAGACCCAGTACTTC. It yields the protein CASSLTSGTKETQYF.

The chain has TRBV7-3 and TRBJ2-7; tentative D call: TRBD2 (5 bases). Germline V gene sequence: CDR1 SGHTA, CDR2 FQGTGA. Trimming cost V 2 bases and J 3 bases, with 14 bases left between them. The CDR3 is made up of 15 amino acids. CDR3 coding DNA: TGTGCCAGCAGCTTAGTCGGAGGTGGGAGCTACGAGCAGTACTTC. It yields the protein CASSLVGGGSYEQYF. Combining the CDR3 with reference TRBV7-3 and TRBJ2-7 gives the whole variable domain GAGVSQTPSNKVTEKGKYVELRCDPISGHTALYWYRQSLGQGPEFLIYFQGTGAADDSGLPNDRFFAVRPEGSVSTLKIQRTERGDSAVYLCASSLVGGGSYEQYFGPGTRLTVT.

In DNA, the CDR3 is TGTGCCTGGAGTGTAGGTTGGAACACTGAAGCTTTCTTT. It is translated as CAWSVGWNTEAFF. The chain combines TRBV30 with TRBJ1-1; unclear D gene. Deletions cut 0 bases from V and 1 base from J, with 6 bases between. The CDR3 runs to 13 residues. Germline CDR1 reads GTSNPN; CDR2 reads SVGIG (reference sequence).

A remark on this clone: The sample holds other DNA sequences that translate to the same CDR3. V and J are TRBV20-1 and TRBJ2-7; D unclear. V shed 0 bases and J shed 3 bases, with 3 bases lying between them. The CDR3 loop spans 11 amino acids. Per germline, CDR1 DFQATT and CDR2 SNEGSKA (reference sequence). The CDR3 coding sequence is TGCAGTGCTAGAGACTACTACGAGCAGTACTTC. Translation: CSARDYYEQYF.

The rearrangement links TRBV2 to TRBJ2-2; 7 bases align to TRBD2. Germline loops: CDR1 SNHLY, CDR2 FYNNEI. V shed 5 bases and J 0 bases; nucleotides not matched to a gene: 6. The CDR3 spans 16 residues. The CDR3 protein is CASSPPTSANTGELFF. The CDR3 nucleotides read TGTGCCAGCAGTCCCCCAACTAGCGCGAACACCGGGGAGCTGTTTTTT.

The chain couples TRBV5-4 to TRBJ2-3; perhaps TRBD2 as D (6 bases). V was trimmed by 6 bases and J by 1 base, leaving 9 bases between them. CDR3 length: 13 residues. Germline assignment: CDR1 SGHNT and CDR2 YYREEE (reference sequence). CDR3: CASIGSGTDTQYF. The CDR3, as DNA: TGTGCCAGCATCGGGAGCGGCACAGATACGCAGTATTTT.

This sequence joins TRBV7-9 and TRBJ1-2; D not certain. The CDR3 runs to 14 residues. Per the germline V gene, CDR1 is SEHNR and CDR2 is FQNEAQ (reference sequence). Trimming removed 4 bases at V and 1 base at J, with 10 bases between. DNA for the CDR3: TGTGCCAGCAGCTCCCCCTCCGATAACTATGGCTACACCTTC. This codes for CASSSPSDNYGYTF.

The chain joins TRBV14 to TRBJ2-7; 10 bases are shared with TRBD2. Germline CDR1 reads SGHDN; CDR2 reads FVKESK. The CDR3 sequence is 15 residues long. Trimming removed 4 bases from V and 2 bases from J; junction bases left unmatched: 5. CDR3: CASSLLAGATYEQYF. The CDR3 region has the DNA TGTGCCAGCAGCCTCCTAGCGGGAGCTACCTACGAGCAGTACTTC.